Listed here is a single T cell receptor beta chain. CDR3 length: 13 amino acids. Germline values: CDR1 LNHDA, CDR2 SQIVND (reference sequence). V lost 5 bases to trimming and J lost 9 bases, with 11 bases between them. Those patients with uncontrolled infection, other autoimmune disease, pregnancy or lactation were excluded. The data were taken from a study of T cells in Graves' hyperthyroidism and ophthalmopathy. Overall study: Before any treatment, at initial diagnosis, peripheral blood was collected.

RNA transcripts provided the source from which TCR beta CDR3 regions were amplified. Using the HTBI primer set, a first-round RT-PCR was run on the TCR CDR3. TCRdb re-called the multiplex PCR reads with MiXCR, one entry per CDR3 protein. Among fewer than 750,000 distinct CDR3 sequences listed, over 12% were seen once. Specimen: blood. The clonotype comes from a woman in her thirties or forties with Graves' ophthalmopathy. The chain carries TRBV19 and TRBJ1-6; TRBD1 might be the D (6 bases). Here the CDR3 reads CASSQGKLSPLHF. The CDR3 nucleotides are TGTGCCAGTAGTCAGGGGAAGCTTTCACCCCTCCACTTT.